The source of this T cell receptor beta chain is a study of CD8 T cells in ankylosing spondylitis. TCRdb fed the 5' RACE reads into MiXCR, producing one record per CDR3 protein. The sample records nearly 350,000 distinct CDR3 sequences, roughly 14% being singletons. This CDR3 is 17 amino acids long. V shed 0 bases and J shed 3 bases, with 14 bases lying between them. From germline, CDR1 is SGHVS and CDR2 FQNEAQ. Input material: blood, either unsorted or a sorted T cell fraction (not recorded which). This chain joins TRBV7-8 and TRBJ2-2; D is perhaps TRBD1 (6 bases). This receptor was obtained from a male donor with ankylosing spondylitis or in good health (not recorded which). CDR3: CASSLAVDSEYTGELFF. In nucleotides, the CDR3 is TGTGCCAGCAGCTTAGCGGTGGACAGTGAATACACCGGGGAGCTGTTTTTT.